One TCR beta chain is described in this entry. This CDR3 spans 14 amino acids. CDR1 SNHLY and CDR2 FYNNEI come from the germline V gene. Trimming stripped 4 bases from V and 1 base from J, with 10 bases between. TCRdb used MiXCR to reprocess the multiplex PCR reads, holding one entry per CDR3 protein. The table records about 270,000 distinct CDR3 sequences, about 33% of them present only once. These data originate in a study of breast tumors, draining lymph nodes, adjacent tissues. Breast cancer patients provided tissue from their axillary draining lymph nodes. The gene calls are TRBV2 and TRBJ2-5; D possibly corresponds to TRBD2 (5 bases). Sequenced material: axillary lymph node tissue. This clonotype was sampled from a female donor with breast cancer. Some clones in this sample may be carry-over from other donors' samples. The DNA of the CDR3 is TGTGCCAGCAGTGGATCCAGCGGCCAAGAGACCCAGTACTTC. Its translation is CASSGSSGQETQYF.